This is a list of T cell receptor beta chains from one sample in a study of blood T cell repertoires in COVID-19. The protocol was immunoSEQ multiplex PCR, while the TCRdb copy is restricted to in-frame clones and leaves out a portion. Counted here are 240,000 or so clones, 75% to 90% occurring once; the ten biggest clones make up around 0.85%. The sequenced material came from PBMCs or T cells enriched from blood (not recorded which). These receptor sequences come from a man in his fifties or sixties who had been exposed to COVID-19. Each CDR3 is given with its conserved first and last residue. The D gene is left open where the match is weak. A clone size is listed for some rows: how often the clone was seen (once, few, many), or a class if it is expanded.

J gene: TRBJ1-2
D gene: TRBD1
clone size: -
V gene: TRBV6-6
CDR3 protein: CASNTGGEYYGYTF
CDR3 DNA: TGTGCCAGCAATACAGGGGGCGAGTACTATGGCTACACCTTC

J gene: TRBJ1-5
D gene: -
clone size: -
V gene: TRBV24-1
CDR3 protein: CATSDSRGFQPQHF
CDR3 DNA: TGTGCCACCAGTGATTCCAGGGGTTTTCAGCCCCAGCATTTT

J gene: TRBJ2-3
D gene: -
clone size: once
V gene: TRBV2
CDR3 protein: CASSAAVRTDTQYF
CDR3 DNA: TGTGCCAGCAGTGCAGCCGTCCGCACAGATACGCAGTATTTT

J gene: TRBJ2-3
D gene: TRBD2
clone size: -
V gene: TRBV7-3
CDR3 protein: CASSPGLAGGADTQYF
CDR3 DNA: TGTGCCAGCAGCCCTGGCCTAGCGGGAGGGGCAGATACGCAGTATTTT

J gene: TRBJ1-3
D gene: -
clone size: once
V gene: TRBV5-4
CDR3 protein: CASSLHGNTIYF
CDR3 DNA: TGTGCCAGCAGCTTGCATGGAAACACCATATATTTT

J gene: TRBJ1-2
D gene: -
clone size: -
V gene: TRBV28
CDR3 protein: CASRPIRGWGYTF
CDR3 DNA: TGTGCCAGCAGACCCATCAGGGGATGGGGCTACACCTTC

J gene: TRBJ1-4
D gene: -
clone size: -
V gene: TRBV4-1
CDR3 protein: CASSQVGLNEKLFF
CDR3 DNA: TGCGCCAGCAGCCAAGTGGGGCTGAATGAAAAACTGTTTTTT

J gene: TRBJ2-3
D gene: TRBD1
clone size: -
V gene: TRBV24-1
CDR3 protein: CATRDRFSTDTQYF
CDR3 DNA: TGTGCCACCAGGGACAGGTTTAGCACAGATACGCAGTATTTT

J gene: TRBJ2-1
D gene: TRBD1
clone size: -
V gene: TRBV27
CDR3 protein: CASSPLRSRRTGGRYRSYNEQFF
CDR3 DNA: TGTGCCAGCAGTCCTTTGAGAAGCCGGAGGACAGGGGGTCGTTATAGGTCCTACAATGAGCAGTTCTTC

J gene: TRBJ2-3
D gene: TRBD2
clone size: -
V gene: TRBV27
CDR3 protein: CASSSGLAAYTDTQYF
CDR3 DNA: TGTGCCAGCAGTTCGGGACTAGCAGCCTACACAGATACGCAGTATTTT

J gene: TRBJ2-1
D gene: TRBD2
clone size: -
V gene: TRBV12-3/TRBV12-4
CDR3 protein: CASSFGIAGKFF
CDR3 DNA: TGTGCCAGCAGTTTTGGGATAGCGGGGAAGTTCTTC

J gene: TRBJ2-3
D gene: -
clone size: -
V gene: TRBV14
CDR3 protein: CASSEGLASTDTQYF
CDR3 DNA: TGTGCCAGCAGCGAAGGGCTGGCTAGCACAGATACGCAGTATTTT

J gene: TRBJ1-2
D gene: -
clone size: -
V gene: TRBV6-1
CDR3 protein: CASSDRVYGYTF
CDR3 DNA: TGTGCCAGCAGTGACAGGGTCTATGGCTACACCTTC

J gene: TRBJ2-2
D gene: TRBD1
clone size: -
V gene: TRBV18
CDR3 protein: CASSQTRLTGGAERGNTGELFF
CDR3 DNA: TGTGCCAGCTCACAAACACGACTGACAGGGGGCGCGGAACGGGGGAACACCGGGGAGCTGTTTTTT

J gene: TRBJ2-1
D gene: TRBD1
clone size: -
V gene: TRBV5-1
CDR3 protein: CASSGLTGPQSSYNEQFF
CDR3 DNA: TGCGCCAGCAGCGGGCTGACAGGGCCCCAAAGCTCCTACAATGAGCAGTTCTTC

J gene: TRBJ1-1
D gene: -
clone size: -
V gene: TRBV4-2
CDR3 protein: CASSQELLQVWDGAFF
CDR3 DNA: TGTGCCAGCAGCCAAGAACTTCTACAGGTTTGGGATGGCGCTTTCTTT

J gene: TRBJ2-2
D gene: -
clone size: -
V gene: TRBV5-4
CDR3 protein: CASSLEQANTGELFF
CDR3 DNA: TGTGCCAGCAGCTTGGAACAGGCGAACACCGGGGAGCTGTTTTTT

J gene: TRBJ1-1
D gene: -
clone size: -
V gene: TRBV28
CDR3 protein: CASSEIQSEAFF
CDR3 DNA: TGTGCCAGCAGTGAGATACAGAGTGAAGCTTTCTTT

J gene: TRBJ1-5
D gene: -
clone size: -
V gene: TRBV27
CDR3 protein: CASARGEHGQPQHF
CDR3 DNA: TGTGCCAGCGCCCGGGGAGAGCATGGCCAGCCCCAGCATTTT

J gene: TRBJ2-7
D gene: TRBD1
clone size: -
V gene: TRBV7-6
CDR3 protein: CASSLLAGGEQYF
CDR3 DNA: TGTGCCAGCAGCCTATTAGCAGGGGGAGAGCAGTACTTC

J gene: TRBJ1-3
D gene: -
clone size: -
V gene: TRBV27
CDR3 protein: CASSGPDSSSGNTIYF
CDR3 DNA: TGTGCCAGCAGTGGCCCCGACTCCAGCTCTGGAAACACCATATATTTT

J gene: TRBJ1-4
D gene: -
clone size: -
V gene: TRBV28
CDR3 protein: CASSLGGAQGKLFF
CDR3 DNA: TGTGCCAGCAGTTTGGGGGGGGCGCAGGGAAAACTGTTTTTT

J gene: TRBJ2-5
D gene: TRBD2
clone size: -
V gene: TRBV30
CDR3 protein: CAWSVWLRTSVYQETQYF
CDR3 DNA: TGTGCCTGGAGTGTATGGCTCCGGACTAGCGTGTACCAAGAGACCCAGTACTTC

J gene: TRBJ2-1
D gene: -
clone size: -
V gene: TRBV15
CDR3 protein: CATSRDQVGGEQFF
CDR3 DNA: TGTGCCACCAGCAGAGATCAGGTAGGAGGGGAGCAGTTCTTC

J gene: TRBJ1-2
D gene: -
clone size: -
V gene: TRBV4-1
CDR3 protein: CASSQDRGIYGYTF
CDR3 DNA: TGCGCCAGCAGCCAAGACAGGGGCATCTATGGCTACACCTTC

J gene: TRBJ1-2
D gene: TRBD1
clone size: -
V gene: TRBV5-5
CDR3 protein: CASSLGQGAYGYTF
CDR3 DNA: TGTGCCAGCAGCTTGGGGCAGGGGGCTTATGGCTACACCTTC